Shown below are 29 T cell receptor beta chains from a single sample sequenced in a study of PD-L1 blockade in urothelial cancer. The assay was immunoSEQ multiplex PCR, and TCRdb's table has in-frame clones only and misses some. The sample lists some 40,000 clones, over 75% occurring once. The specimen comprised PBMCs, sampled around atezolizumab (anti-PD-L1) treatment. The source is a man in his sixties with urothelial cancer.

This clone was seen more than once but under ten times. The J gene is TRBJ1-2, the V gene TRBV30, with D hard to call. With 2 bases removed from V and 1 base from J, the gap between germline ends came to 11 bases. CDR1 and CDR2 (germline): GTSNPN, SVGIG (reference sequence). This CDR3 is built from 14 residues. CDR3 residues: CAWSPDGLNYGYTF. Written as DNA, the CDR3 is TGTGCCTGGAGTCCTGATGGACTTAACTATGGCTACACCTTC.

The genes are TRBV6-6 and TRBJ1-6; perhaps TRBD1 as D (6 bases). Trimming took 6 bases from V and 10 from J, leaving 19 bases between them. Germline V CDR1 and CDR2: MNHNY, SVGAGI (reference sequence). This CDR3 spans 15 amino acids. CDR3: CASRDRSSDRSPLHF. In DNA, the CDR3 is TGTGCCAGCAGGGACAGAAGTTCGGATAGGTCACCCCTCCACTTT.

The rearrangement joins TRBV28 to TRBJ2-6; D remains unclear. V was cut by 2 bases and J by 3 bases, with 8 bases left in between. Germline assignment: CDR1 MDHEN and CDR2 SYDVKM. The length of the CDR3 is 15 residues. The CDR3 nucleotides are TGTGCCAGCAGTTTAGTAGTAAATGGGGCCAACGTCCTGACTTTC. Translation: CASSLVVNGANVLTF.

This chain uses TRBV27 with TRBJ2-3, with a possible D match to TRBD2 (7 bases). The CDR3 totals 14 residues. In germline, CDR1 is MNHEY, CDR2 SMNVEV (reference sequence). The V end lost 8 bases, the J end lost 1 base, and 13 bases lay between the germline ends. The CDR3 here is CASAGALGTDTQYF. The CDR3 DNA follows: TGTGCCAGCGCGGGGGCGTTAGGCACAGATACGCAGTATTTT.

The rearrangement joins TRBV5-1 to TRBJ2-6; 7 bases agree with TRBD1. This CDR3 spans 18 amino acids. Trimming took 4 bases from V and 0 from J; bases not matched to a gene: 10. The germline gives CDR1 SGHRS, CDR2 YFSETQ. CDR3 sequence: CASSPDRPGFSGANVLTF. The CDR3 region has the DNA TGCGCCAGCAGCCCGGACAGGCCGGGGTTCTCTGGGGCCAACGTCCTGACTTTC.

The chain has TRBV2 and TRBJ2-5, with D unclear. Trimming shortened V by 2 bases and J by 2 bases, and 9 bases separated the two germline ends. Germline V gene lookup returns CDR1 SNHLY and CDR2 FYNNEI. The CDR3 has 14 amino acids. CDR3 nucleotide sequence: TGTGCCAGCAGTGAAACGCGGAATCAAGAGACCCAGTACTTC. Residues: CASSETRNQETQYF.

The gene calls are TRBV5-4 and TRBJ2-3; 8 bases are shared with TRBD1. The CDR3 extends over 15 amino acids. J gave up 4 bases and V 4 bases, and 8 bases lay outside the gene matches. Germline V gives CDR1 SGHNT, CDR2 YYREEE (reference sequence). The CDR3 nucleotides read TGTGCCAGCAGCCCGTCCGGGACAGGCGCAGATACGCAGTATTTT. Translating gives CASSPSGTGADTQYF.

The chain recombines TRBV11-2 with TRBJ1-4; D gene unclear. The germline CDR1 and CDR2 sequences are SGHAT and FQNNGV. V lost 1 base to trimming and J lost 7 bases, with 13 bases between them. The CDR3 contains 15 residues. The CDR3: CASSLVVGGPEKLFF. The DNA for the CDR3 is TGTGCCAGCAGCTTAGTGGTGGGAGGGCCTGAAAAACTGTTTTTT. Drawing the rest from reference TRBV11-2 and TRBJ1-4, the complete variable domain is EAGVAQSPRYKIIEKRQSVAFWCNPISGHATLYWYQQILGQGPKLLIQFQNNGVVDDSQLPKDRFSAERLKGVDSTLKIQPAKLEDSAVYLCASSLVVGGPEKLFFGSGTQLSVL.

This chain joins TRBV5-1 and TRBJ2-7; 7 nucleotides agree with TRBD2. Trimming cost V 0 bases and J 0 bases; bases outside gene matches: 3. The CDR3 contains 15 residues. The germline CDR1 and CDR2 sequences are SGHRS and YFSETQ. CDR3 DNA sequence: TGCGCCAGCAGCTTGGGGAGCGGGGACTCCTACGAGCAGTACTTC. Protein product: CASSLGSGDSYEQYF.

This chain connects TRBV2 to TRBJ2-5; the D gene is possibly TRBD1 (5 bases). From germline, CDR1 is SNHLY and CDR2 FYNNEI. This CDR3 has 14 residues. Trimming left V 8 bases short and J 1 base short, with 14 bases between. CDR3 residues: CASVLRVPQETQYF. The DNA of the CDR3 is TGTGCCAGCGTTCTCAGGGTCCCCCAAGAGACCCAGTACTTC. Together with reference TRBV2 and TRBJ2-5, the CDR3 gives the full variable domain: EPEVTQTPSHQVTQMGQEVILRCVPISNHLYFYWYRQILGQKVEFLVSFYNNEISEKSEIFDDQFSVERPDGSNFTLKIRSTKLEDSAMYFCASVLRVPQETQYFGPGTRLLVL.

The rearrangement uses TRBV2 and TRBJ1-2; 12 bases match TRBD1. V gave up 4 bases and J gave up 8 bases; unmatched junction bases: 5. CDR3 length equals 14 residues. The V gene's germline CDR1 is SNHLY and CDR2 FYNNEI. The CDR3 reads CASSGDRGHQGYTF. The CDR3 DNA is TGTGCCAGCAGTGGGGACAGGGGGCACCAAGGCTACACCTTC.

The gene calls are TRBV6-5 and TRBJ2-7, with TRBD1 matching 11 bases. Germline V gene lookup returns CDR1 MNHEY and CDR2 SVGAGI. The CDR3 contains 16 residues. V shed 0 bases and J 3 bases; nucleotides not matched to a gene: 4. The CDR3 loop reads CASSYSGTGGGYEQYF. The CDR3 nucleotides read TGTGCCAGCAGTTACTCGGGGACAGGGGGTGGCTACGAGCAGTACTTC.

This chain joins TRBV5-1 and TRBJ2-7; the match to TRBD1 covers 10 bases. V gave up 4 bases and J gave up 2 bases; unmatched junction bases: 6. This CDR3 comprises 15 residues. CDR1 and CDR2 (germline): SGHRS, YFSETQ. CDR3 nucleotides: TGCGCCAGCAGCCTTGGGACAGGGGCCGCCTACGAGCAGTACTTC. Amino acid sequence: CASSLGTGAAYEQYF. The full variable domain, rest sourced from reference TRBV5-1 and TRBJ2-7, is KAGVTQTPRYLIKTRGQQVTLSCSPISGHRSVSWYQQTPGQGLQFLFEYFSETQRNKGNFPGRFSGRQFSNSRSEMNVSTLELGDSALYLCASSLGTGAAYEQYFGPGTRLTVT.

The V gene is TRBV6-6, the J gene TRBJ2-3; weak D call: TRBD2 (6 bases). V dropped 2 bases and J dropped 4 bases, with 16 bases sitting between them. The CDR3 is made up of 16 amino acids. The germline CDR1 and CDR2 sequences are MNHNY and SVGAGI (reference sequence). CDR3 sequence (DNA): TGTGCCAGCAGTTACCGGGGTAGCGGAGGATCAGATACGCAGTATTTT. Protein: CASSYRGSGGSDTQYF.

This chain links TRBV6-6 with TRBJ2-1; no definite D call. Germline assignment: CDR1 MNHNY and CDR2 SVGAGI (reference sequence). Deletions cut 4 bases from V and 4 bases from J, with 17 bases between. The CDR3 totals 16 residues. CDR3 DNA sequence: TGTGCCAGCAGTTCCTCAGACACAAAGAGTTACAATGAGCAGTTCTTC. The encoded protein is CASSSSDTKSYNEQFF.

A remark on this clone: In the same sample, other DNA sequences code for this CDR3. The chain joins TRBV4-1 to TRBJ1-2; D gene uncertain. The CDR3 has 14 amino acids. The germline V gene encodes CDR1 MGHRA and CDR2 YSYEKL. The V end was cut by 0 bases, the J end by 1 base, with 6 bases between. CDR3 region: CASSQETDNYGYTF. Written as DNA, the CDR3 is TGCGCCAGCAGCCAAGAAACAGATAACTATGGCTACACCTTC.

The J gene is TRBJ2-3, the V gene TRBV6-5, with 7 positions matching TRBD2. The CDR3 has 13 amino acids. J lost 11 bases, V lost 0 bases, and 5 bases had no gene match. Germline CDR1 and CDR2: MNHEY and SVGAGI. The CDR3 sequence is CASSYSGGGWQYF. DNA for the CDR3: TGTGCCAGCAGTTACTCTGGCGGGGGATGGCAGTATTTT.

V is TRBV11-2 and J is TRBJ2-5; 8 bases match TRBD1. The CDR3 is made up of 15 amino acids. Germline loops: CDR1 SGHAT, CDR2 FQNNGV. V lost 3 bases to trimming and J lost 1 base; unmatched junction nucleotides: 4. DNA for the CDR3: TGTGCCAGCAGCTTTCAAACAGGGGGCCAAGAGACCCAGTACTTC. Residues: CASSFQTGGQETQYF.

This chain uses TRBV6-1 with TRBJ2-3, with a possible D match to TRBD1 (6 bases). CDR1 and CDR2 from the germline V gene are MNHNS and SASEGT. CDR3 size: 15 residues. V lost 3 bases and J lost 6, with 16 bases in between. The CDR3: CASSDPTGAMDTQYF. The CDR3 DNA follows: TGTGCCAGCAGTGACCCGACAGGCGCTATGGATACGCAGTATTTT.

The genes are TRBV5-8 and TRBJ2-3; 12 nucleotides align to TRBD2. The CDR3 consists of 16 residues. Germline V CDR1 and CDR2: SGHTS, YDEGEE. V was clipped by 6 bases and J by 0 bases; unmatched bases: 5. The CDR3 DNA reads TGTGCCAGCACCTTAGGACTAGCGGGGAGCACAGATACGCAGTATTTT. Protein: CASTLGLAGSTDTQYF.

The chain employs TRBV28 and TRBJ2-5, with D possibly TRBD2 on 6 matching bases. Trimming took off 4 bases at V and 2 bases at J, with 14 bases between the two ends. Germline CDR1 and CDR2: MDHEN and SYDVKM. The CDR3 covers 15 residues. DNA of the CDR3: TGTGCCAGCAGTTCCCGCGCTGGGACTCAAGAGACCCAGTACTTC. This translates into CASSSRAGTQETQYF. The complete variable domain, with remaining parts taken from reference TRBV28 and TRBJ2-5, reads DVKVTQSSRYLVKRTGEKVFLECVQDMDHENMFWYRQDPGLGLRLIYFSYDVKMKEKGDIPEGYSVSREKKERFSLILESASTNQTSMYLCASSSRAGTQETQYFGPGTRLLVL.

The rearrangement joins TRBV19 to TRBJ1-5; no definite D call. The CDR3 extends over 13 amino acids. The V end lost 4 bases, the J end lost 2 bases, and 6 bases lay between the germline ends. The V gene's germline CDR1 is LNHDA and CDR2 SQIVND (reference sequence). The CDR3 DNA is TGTGCCAGTAGTAGCCAGGGCAATCAGCCCCAGCATTTT. This gives the protein CASSSQGNQPQHF. The full variable domain, completed using reference TRBV19 and TRBJ1-5, is DGGITQSPKYLFRKEGQNVTLSCEQNLNHDAMYWYRQDPGQGLRLIYYSQIVNDFQKGDIAEGYSVSREKKESFPLTVTSAQKNPTAFYLCASSSQGNQPQHFGDGTRLSIL.

This clone was observed a handful of times. V usage is TRBV6-1 and J usage is TRBJ1-4, with TRBD1 matching over 7 bases. This CDR3 is built from 14 residues. Germline CDR1 reads MNHNS; CDR2 reads SASEGT. J lost 3 bases, V lost 6 bases, and 4 bases had no gene match. The CDR3 DNA follows: TGTGCCAGCAGAGTAACAGGGGCTAATGAAAAACTGTTTTTT. Protein: CASRVTGANEKLFF.

The chain is built from TRBV30 and TRBJ2-2; D is possibly TRBD1 (6 bases). Trimming shortened V by 4 bases and J by 0 bases, and 15 bases separated the two germline ends. This CDR3 comprises 16 residues. CDR1 and CDR2 (germline): GTSNPN, SVGIG (reference sequence). The CDR3, as DNA: TGTGCCTGGAACCCCGGGACAACCACGAACACCGGGGAGCTGTTTTTT. The encoded protein is CAWNPGTTTNTGELFF.

The chain uses TRBV5-6 and TRBJ1-1, with D perhaps matching TRBD1 (6 bases). The ends were cut back, 0 bases at V and 0 bases at J, with 15 bases in the middle. Germline V gene sequence: CDR1 SGHDT, CDR2 YYEEEE. The CDR3 runs to 17 residues. The CDR3 sequence: CASSLGPQGGVNTEAFF. CDR3 sequence (DNA): TGTGCCAGCAGCTTGGGGCCACAGGGAGGGGTGAACACTGAAGCTTTCTTT.

The V and J genes are TRBV30 and TRBJ1-1, with a tentative D call TRBD1 (6 bases). The CDR3 is 14 amino acids. Per germline, CDR1 GTSNPN and CDR2 SVGIG (reference sequence). V shed 5 bases and J shed 4 bases, with 17 bases lying between them. The CDR3 loop is CAWDRGGQGTEAFF. The CDR3 DNA reads as TGTGCCTGGGATCGCGGGGGCCAGGGCACTGAAGCTTTCTTT.

The rearrangement uses TRBV7-2 and TRBJ2-1; 13 positions match TRBD2. CDR1 and CDR2 from the germline V gene are SGHTA and FQGNSA. Trimming removed 9 bases from V and 7 bases from J; junction bases left unmatched: 6. This CDR3 comprises 14 residues. As DNA, the CDR3 is TGTGCCAGTAGACTAGCGGGGGGCTCGAATGAGCAGTTCTTC. Translated, it gives CASRLAGGSNEQFF.

J is TRBJ1-2 and V is TRBV28; no clear D. The CDR3 sequence is 13 residues long. The V end lost 5 bases, the J end lost 4 bases, and 11 bases lay between the germline ends. Germline V gene sequence: CDR1 MDHEN, CDR2 SYDVKM. CDR3 amino acids: CASSNDGVYGYTF. In DNA, the CDR3 is TGTGCCAGCAGTAACGACGGAGTCTATGGCTACACCTTC.

The rearrangement joins TRBV6-1 to TRBJ2-1; 7 nucleotides match TRBD2. The CDR3 is made up of 15 amino acids. From germline, CDR1 is MNHNS and CDR2 SASEGT. Unmatched junction bases numbered 9, after V lost 4 bases and J lost 6 bases. The CDR3 nucleotides are TGTGCCAGCAGTGTTTTGTACGGGGGGTTCAATGAGCAGTTCTTC. Its protein is CASSVLYGGFNEQFF.